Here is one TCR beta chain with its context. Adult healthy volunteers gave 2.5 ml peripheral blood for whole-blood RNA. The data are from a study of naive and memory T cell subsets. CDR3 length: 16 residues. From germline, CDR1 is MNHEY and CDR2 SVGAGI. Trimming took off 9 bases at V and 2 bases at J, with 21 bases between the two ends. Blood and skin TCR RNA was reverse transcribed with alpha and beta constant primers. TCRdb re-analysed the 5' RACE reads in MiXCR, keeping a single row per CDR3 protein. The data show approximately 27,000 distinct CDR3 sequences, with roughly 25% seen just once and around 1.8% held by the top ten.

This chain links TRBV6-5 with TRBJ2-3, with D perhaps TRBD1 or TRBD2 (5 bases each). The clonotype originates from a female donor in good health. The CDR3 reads CARGTTTIPTTDTQYF. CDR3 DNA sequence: TGTGCCAGAGGGACGACGACGATTCCGACCACAGATACGCAGTATTTT.